This T cell receptor (beta chain) came from a study of Graves' ophthalmopathy and Graves' hyperthyroidism. The study's findings and limits: Sensitivity of approximately 88% and specificity of 70% to 84% were achieved when a 13-signature model separated ophthalmopathy from stable hyperthyroidism. Clonotypes were expanded in thyroid at above 0.001 frequency, and most also appeared in blood.

As to this clonotype: Its target is unknown.

Germline CDR1 is GTSNPN and CDR2 is SVGIG (reference sequence). The CDR3 runs to 11 residues. V lost 7 bases, J lost 1 base, and 8 bases lay in between. Investigators amplified TCR beta CDR3 regions from RNA transcripts. HTBI-primed RT-PCR formed the first round, and a multiplex PCR formed the second. TCRdb used MiXCR to reprocess the multiplex PCR reads, holding one entry per CDR3 protein. The sample lists about half a million distinct CDR3 sequences; approximately 14% were seen once. Patients were excluded if they had other autoimmune diseases or uncontrolled infections, and likewise if pregnancy or lactation applied. It was from about 9.1 ml of fresh peripheral blood that the PBMCs came.

The chain uses TRBV30 and TRBJ2-7; maybe TRBD1 (6 bases). This clonotype was obtained from a woman aged 25 to 39 with Graves' ophthalmopathy. The sample comprised blood. CDR3 in DNA: TGTGCCTTGGACAGATCCTACGAGCAGTACTTC. Protein sequence: CALDRSYEQYF.